The rows below give T cell receptor beta chains drawn from one sample of a study of blood T cell repertoires in COVID-19. Clones were read by immunoSEQ multiplex PCR, and TCRdb kept only the in-frame ones, dropping some. The repertoire consists of about 280,000 clones, with roughly 88% occurring once and the leading ten covering approximately 8.8%. Sequenced material: peripheral blood. These receptor sequences come from a man younger than 35 with active or convalescent COVID-19. The CDR3 runs from the conserved cysteine through the conserved F or W. The D gene is left open where the match is weak. Only part of the rows carry a size: once, few, many, or a class if the clone is expanded.

d_call | j_call | v_call | clone_size | cdr3_aa | cdr3_nt
- | TRBJ2-5 | TRBV4-2 | - | CASSPTGYQETQYF | TGTGCCAGCAGCCCGACTGGGTACCAAGAGACCCAGTACTTC
TRBD1 | TRBJ1-5 | TRBV27 | - | CASSLSFGTASNQPQHF | TGTGCCAGCAGTTTATCTTTCGGGACAGCTAGCAATCAGCCCCAGCATTTT
TRBD1 | TRBJ2-5 | TRBV27 | - | CASSLSTGGKETQYF | TGTGCCAGCAGTTTGTCGACAGGGGGGAAAGAGACCCAGTACTTC
- | TRBJ1-2 | TRBV9 | - | CASSLTDSSGYGYTF | TGTGCCAGCAGCCTCACGGACAGCTCGGGGTATGGCTACACCTTC
TRBD1 | TRBJ2-1 | TRBV7-3 | - | CASSATGGNYNEQFF | TGTGCCAGCAGCGCCACAGGGGGCAACTACAATGAGCAGTTCTTC
- | TRBJ1-3 | TRBV7-9 | - | CASSSGTASDGNTIYF | TGTGCCAGCAGCTCCGGGACTGCCTCGGACGGAAACACCATATATTTT
TRBD1 | TRBJ1-4 | TRBV7-7 | - | CASSLPGQGEDEKLFF | TGTGCCAGCAGCTTACCCGGACAGGGGGAGGATGAAAAACTGTTTTTT
- | TRBJ1-6 | TRBV18 | - | CASSPRRQDSPLHF | TGTGCCAGCTCACCCAGACGACAGGATTCACCCCTCCACTTT
TRBD1 | TRBJ1-2 | TRBV2 | - | CASRAGTGTYGYTF | TGTGCCAGCAGAGCAGGGACAGGTACCTATGGCTACACCTTC
- | TRBJ1-4 | TRBV9 | - | CASSVTTGSNEKLFF | TGTGCCAGCAGCGTAACCACAGGGAGTAATGAAAAACTGTTTTTT
- | TRBJ2-1 | TRBV1 | - | CTSEFRDRGFNAYNEQFF | TGCACCAGCGAATTCCGGGACAGGGGTTTTAACGCCTACAATGAGCAGTTCTTC
TRBD1 | TRBJ2-7 | TRBV7-3 | few | CASSPGQGYEQYF | TGTGCCAGCAGCCCGGGACAGGGTTACGAGCAGTACTTC
- | TRBJ1-4 | TRBV5-1 | - | CASSPDNIANEKLFF | TGCGCCAGCAGCCCGGACAACATAGCTAATGAAAAACTGTTTTTT
- | TRBJ1-1 | TRBV5-5 | - | CASSYPGGNTEAFF | TGTGCCAGCAGCTATCCCGGGGGGAACACTGAAGCTTTCTTT
TRBD1 | TRBJ2-7 | TRBV2 | - | CASSSGTGTYEQYF | TGTGCCAGCAGTTCCGGGACAGGAACCTACGAGCAGTACTTC
- | TRBJ2-2 | TRBV7-9 | - | CASSLAGGGGNGELFF | TGTGCCAGCAGCTTAGCTGGAGGGGGCGGAAACGGGGAGCTGTTTTTT
- | TRBJ2-5 | TRBV18 | - | CASSPGLGETQYF | TGTGCCAGCTCACCAGGCCTCGGGGAGACCCAGTACTTC
TRBD2 | TRBJ2-3 | TRBV6-4 | few | CASSDETSGGADTQYF | TGTGCCAGCAGTGACGAAACTAGCGGGGGGGCAGATACGCAGTATTTT
- | TRBJ2-5 | TRBV15 | - | CATSREDGRQETQYF | TGTGCCACCAGCAGGGAGGACGGTCGACAAGAGACCCAGTACTTC
- | TRBJ1-5 | TRBV4-1 | - | CASSHNLAGEVSQHF | TGCGCCAGCAGCCACAATCTGGCAGGGGAAGTTTCCCAGCATTTT
- | TRBJ2-1 | TRBV3-1/TRBV3-2 | - | CASSRVIQAEQFF | TGTGCCAGCAGCCGAGTAATCCAGGCTGAGCAGTTCTTC
TRBD1 | TRBJ1-4 | TRBV6-5 | - | CASSPTGGDEKLFF | TGTGCCAGCAGCCCGACAGGGGGTGATGAAAAACTGTTTTTT
- | TRBJ1-1 | TRBV2 | - | CASGAGRRGTEAFF | TGTGCCAGTGGGGCGGGGCGAAGAGGCACTGAAGCTTTCTTT
TRBD1 | TRBJ1-2 | TRBV10-3 | - | CAIPEQGARIGYTF | TGTGCCATCCCGGAGCAGGGGGCGAGGATCGGCTACACCTTC
TRBD1 | TRBJ1-6 | TRBV2 | - | CASRDRENSYNSPLHF | TGTGCCAGCAGGGACAGGGAAAACTCCTATAATTCACCCCTCCACTTT
TRBD2 | TRBJ2-5 | TRBV13 | once | CASSPRGVPTQYF | TGTGCCAGCAGCCCCCGGGGGGTTCCGACCCAGTACTTC
TRBD2 | TRBJ2-1 | TRBV7-9 | - | CASSFQRGPYNEQFF | TGTGCCAGCAGCTTCCAGCGGGGACCCTACAATGAGCAGTTCTTC
TRBD1 | TRBJ1-2 | TRBV6-6 | - | CASRDRVDYTF | TGTGCCAGTCGGGACAGGGTTGACTACACCTTC
TRBD2 | TRBJ2-1 | TRBV9 | - | CASSGTSGGANEQFF | TGTGCCAGCAGCGGTACTAGCGGGGGGGCGAATGAGCAGTTCTTC
- | TRBJ1-1 | TRBV1 | - | CTTPDTEAFF | TGCACCACTCCTGACACTGAAGCTTTCTTT
TRBD2 | TRBJ2-1 | TRBV19 | - | CASTRTSGGRYEQFF | TGTGCCAGTACCCGGACTAGCGGGGGGCGGTATGAGCAGTTCTTC
- | TRBJ1-3 | TRBV3-1/TRBV3-2 | - | CASSQALTVSGNTIYF | TGTGCCAGCAGCCAAGCCTTGACAGTCTCTGGAAACACCATATATTTT
TRBD1 | TRBJ1-5 | TRBV7-9 | - | CASSLGTGGTQHF | TGTGCCAGCAGCCTAGGGACAGGTGGGACCCAGCATTTT
TRBD1 | TRBJ1-5 | TRBV7-9 | few | CASSKGGQPNQPQHF | TGTGCCAGCAGCAAGGGGGGACAGCCCAATCAGCCCCAGCATTTT
- | TRBJ2-5 | TRBV27 | - | CASNPSWHPYQETQYF | TGTGCCAGCAACCCCTCCTGGCACCCGTACCAAGAGACCCAGTACTTC